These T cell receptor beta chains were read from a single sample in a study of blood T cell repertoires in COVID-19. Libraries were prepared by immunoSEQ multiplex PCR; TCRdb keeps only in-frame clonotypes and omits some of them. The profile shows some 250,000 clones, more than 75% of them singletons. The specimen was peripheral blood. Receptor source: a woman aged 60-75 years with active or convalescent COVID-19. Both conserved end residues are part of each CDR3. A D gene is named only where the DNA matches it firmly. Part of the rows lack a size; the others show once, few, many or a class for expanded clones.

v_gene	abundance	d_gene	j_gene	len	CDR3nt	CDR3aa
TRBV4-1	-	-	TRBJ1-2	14	TGCGCCAGCAGCCAAGAGTTCGTGAACTATGGCTACACCTTC	CASSQEFVNYGYTF
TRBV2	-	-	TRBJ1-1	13	TGTGCCAGCAGGAACCTGGGGGGCACTGAAGCTTTCTTT	CASRNLGGTEAFF
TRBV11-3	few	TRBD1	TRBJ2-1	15	TGTGCCAGCAGCTCAGAGGGACAGGGGGCGAATGAGCAGTTCTTC	CASSSEGQGANEQFF
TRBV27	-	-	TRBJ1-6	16	TGTGCCAGCAGCCTTTACCCCAGCTCCTATAATTCACCCCTCCACTTT	CASSLYPSSYNSPLHF
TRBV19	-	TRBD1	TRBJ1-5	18	TGTGCCAGTAGTATTCGGGCTAGGACAGGGGATAGCAATCAGCCCCAGCATTTT	CASSIRARTGDSNQPQHF
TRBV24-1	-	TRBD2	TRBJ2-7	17	TGTGCCACCAGTGATTCACGGACTAGCGGGGTGTCCTACGAGCAGTACTTC	CATSDSRTSGVSYEQYF
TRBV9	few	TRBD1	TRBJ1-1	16	TGTGCCAGCAGCGCCCACGCGGGACAGGAGAACACTGAAGCTTTCTTT	CASSAHAGQENTEAFF
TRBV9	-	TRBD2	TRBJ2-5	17	TGTGCCAGCAGCGTTTCAGTAGCGGGGGGGCGAGGAGAGACCCAGTACTTC	CASSVSVAGGRGETQYF
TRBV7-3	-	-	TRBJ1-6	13	TGTGCCAGCAGCCGACAGGCCAATTCACCCCTCCACTTT	CASSRQANSPLHF
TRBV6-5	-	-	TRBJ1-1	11	TGTGCCAGCAGGACGACAAGTGAAGCTTTCTTT	CASRTTSEAFF
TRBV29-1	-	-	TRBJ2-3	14	TGCAGCGTTGAGGGCGGGGCGGGAAGGAATACGCAGTATTTT	CSVEGGAGRNTQYF
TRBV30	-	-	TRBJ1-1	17	TGTGCCTGGTACATCAGGAGTACAGGGAGTAGGAACACTGAAGCTTTCTTT	CAWYIRSTGSRNTEAFF
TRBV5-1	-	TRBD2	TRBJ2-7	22	TGCGCCAGCAGCTCGTCCGGGACTTTGGGACTAGCGGGGGGCCCTAGCTCCTACGAGCAGTACTTC	CASSSSGTLGLAGGPSSYEQYF
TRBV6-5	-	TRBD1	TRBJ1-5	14	TGTGCCAGCAGTCCCGGGACAGGGGTTCAGCCCCAGCATTTT	CASSPGTGVQPQHF
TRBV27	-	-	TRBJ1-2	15	TGTGCCAGCAGTCCATCCAGGGGCCCTAACTATGGCTACACCTTC	CASSPSRGPNYGYTF
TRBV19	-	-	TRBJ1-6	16	TGTGCCAGTAGTGTTACAGGGACGCCCCGGGGTTCACCCCTCCACTTT	CASSVTGTPRGSPLHF
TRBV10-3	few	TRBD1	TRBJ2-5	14	TGTGCCATCAGTGAGGGACAGGGAGGAGAGACCCAGTACTTC	CAISEGQGGETQYF
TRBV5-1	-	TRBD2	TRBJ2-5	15	TGCGCCAGCAGCTTGGGGGTGACTAGCGTAGAGACCCAGTACTTC	CASSLGVTSVETQYF
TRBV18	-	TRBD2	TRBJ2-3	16	TGTGCCAGCTCACGACTAGCGGGCTCCCCCGAGGGTACGCAGTATTTT	CASSRLAGSPEGTQYF
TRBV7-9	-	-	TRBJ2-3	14	TGTGCCAGCAGCTTAGATGAGGGGGACCATACGCAGTATTTT	CASSLDEGDHTQYF
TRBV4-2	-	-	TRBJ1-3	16	TGTGCCAGCAGCCACGACCGGGACACCTCAGGTGACACCATATATTTT	CASSHDRDTSGDTIYF
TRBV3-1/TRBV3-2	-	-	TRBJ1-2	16	TGTGCCAGCAGTCCTTCGATTGGACAGCCGGGATATGGCTACACCTTC	CASSPSIGQPGYGYTF
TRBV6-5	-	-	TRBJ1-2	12	TGTGCCAGCCGCATTTCACAGGGAGGCTACACCTTC	CASRISQGGYTF
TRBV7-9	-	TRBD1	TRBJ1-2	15	TGTGCCAGCGTGCCCGACGGGACAGGGTCCTATGGCTACACCTTC	CASVPDGTGSYGYTF
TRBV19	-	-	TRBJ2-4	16	TGTGCCAGTAGTATACAACACAGGGAAGCCAAAAACATTCAGTACTTC	CASSIQHREAKNIQYF
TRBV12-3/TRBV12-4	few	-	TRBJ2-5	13	TGTGCCAGCAATACAGGGTCAGGGGAGACCCAGTACTTC	CASNTGSGETQYF
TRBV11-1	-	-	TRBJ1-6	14	TGTGCCAGCAGCTGGGGACAATCTTATTCACCCCTCCACTTT	CASSWGQSYSPLHF
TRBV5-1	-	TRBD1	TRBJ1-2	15	TGCGCCAGCAGACCCGGGACAGCCGATAACTATGGCTACACCTTC	CASRPGTADNYGYTF
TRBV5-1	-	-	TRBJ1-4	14	TGCGCCAGCAGCCCCAGCGCAACTAATGAAAAACTGTTTTTT	CASSPSATNEKLFF
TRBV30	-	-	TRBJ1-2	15	TGTGCCTGGAGTGTACAAGCAATAGGGGGTACGAGCTACACCTTC	CAWSVQAIGGTSYTF
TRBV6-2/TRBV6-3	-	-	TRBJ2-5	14	TGTGCCAGCAGTCCGGACTTCTTCCAAGAGACCCAGTACTTC	CASSPDFFQETQYF
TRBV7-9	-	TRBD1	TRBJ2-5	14	TGTGCCAGCAGCCGTACAGGGGGCGAAGAGACCCAGTACTTC	CASSRTGGEETQYF
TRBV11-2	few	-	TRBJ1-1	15	TGTGCCAGCAGCTTAGTCAGGGGCTTGAACACTGAAGCTTTCTTT	CASSLVRGLNTEAFF
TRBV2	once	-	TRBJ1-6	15	TGTGCCAGCAGTGAAGCAGGGACATACAATTCACCCCTCCACTTT	CASSEAGTYNSPLHF
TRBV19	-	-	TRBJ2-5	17	TGTGCCAGTAGTATACGTCTACCCTTTCAGGGGCTCGGGACCCAGTACTTC	CASSIRLPFQGLGTQYF
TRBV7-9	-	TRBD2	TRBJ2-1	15	TGTGCCAGCAGCTGGACTAGCGGGGGGGAAAATGAGCAGTTCTTC	CASSWTSGGENEQFF
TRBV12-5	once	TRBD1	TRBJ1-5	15	TGTGCTAGTCCTCCGACAGGGCTAGGCAATCAGCCCCAGCATTTT	CASPPTGLGNQPQHF
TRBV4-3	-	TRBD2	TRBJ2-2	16	TGCGCCAGCAGCCTTCCGGGACTAGCGAACACCGGGGAGCTGTTTTTT	CASSLPGLANTGELFF
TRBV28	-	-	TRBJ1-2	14	TGTGCCAGCAGTCCCACCGTAACCGGCTATGGCTACACCTTC	CASSPTVTGYGYTF
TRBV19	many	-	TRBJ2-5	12	TGTGCCAGTAGTATAGCGGGAGAGACCCAGTACTTC	CASSIAGETQYF
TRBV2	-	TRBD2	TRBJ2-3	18	TGTGCCAGCAGGACGGCGGGGGGCCGTGCCGATACCACAGATACGCAGTATTTT	CASRTAGGRADTTDTQYF
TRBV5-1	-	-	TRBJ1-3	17	TGCGCCAGCAGCTTGGCTGGGGGCCTTAGCTCTGGAAACACCATATATTTT	CASSLAGGLSSGNTIYF
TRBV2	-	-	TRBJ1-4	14	TGTGCCAGCCGTGCAGGGTATACTAATGAAAAACTGTTTTTT	CASRAGYTNEKLFF
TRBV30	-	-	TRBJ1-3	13	TGTGCCTGGAGCCAGGGGTCTGGAAACACCATATATTTT	CAWSQGSGNTIYF
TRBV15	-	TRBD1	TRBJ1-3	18	TGTGCCACCAGCAGAAGCCCGGGACAGGGGGCCTCTGGAAACACCATATATTTT	CATSRSPGQGASGNTIYF
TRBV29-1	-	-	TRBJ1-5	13	TGCAGCGTTGAGGAACAGGGACAAGGGCCCCAGCATTTT	CSVEEQGQGPQHF
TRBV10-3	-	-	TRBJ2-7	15	TGTGCCATCAGTGACTCAGGGGTTGGTATACCGTGGCAGTACTTC	CAISDSGVGIPWQYF
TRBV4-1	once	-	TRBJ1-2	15	TGCGCCAGCAGCCAGGGTGGCGGTACTAACTATGGCTACACCTTC	CASSQGGGTNYGYTF
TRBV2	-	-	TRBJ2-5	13	TGTGCCACCCACAGAGATTTCCAAGAGACCCAGTACTTC	CATHRDFQETQYF
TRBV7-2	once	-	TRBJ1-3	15	TGTGCCAGCAGCTTAGAATCGACAGTAGGAAACACCATATATTTT	CASSLESTVGNTIYF